This T cell receptor (beta chain) appears in the sequencing data of a study of T cell responses to AZD1222 COVID-19 vaccine. The study's findings and limits: Among spike-specific TCRs, nearly half reportedly target unmutated variant regions.

Worth noting for this clone: What it binds is not known.

Only in-frame clones appear in the TCRdb table, and some are missing; sequencing was by immunoSEQ multiplex PCR. Among 100,000 to 150,000 clones listed, around 89% were seen once. CDR1 is SGHNT, CDR2 YENEEA, per germline. Deletions cut 4 bases from V and 3 bases from J, with 7 bases between. The CDR3 is 12 amino acids. The V and J genes are TRBV11-3 and TRBJ2-7; D uncertain. The receptor comes from an adult in good health. The sequencing here drew on peripheral blood, taken on day 0 of MenACWY control vaccination. The CDR3 is CASSSQHYEQYF. In DNA form, the CDR3 reads TGTGCCAGCAGCTCCCAACACTACGAGCAGTACTTC.